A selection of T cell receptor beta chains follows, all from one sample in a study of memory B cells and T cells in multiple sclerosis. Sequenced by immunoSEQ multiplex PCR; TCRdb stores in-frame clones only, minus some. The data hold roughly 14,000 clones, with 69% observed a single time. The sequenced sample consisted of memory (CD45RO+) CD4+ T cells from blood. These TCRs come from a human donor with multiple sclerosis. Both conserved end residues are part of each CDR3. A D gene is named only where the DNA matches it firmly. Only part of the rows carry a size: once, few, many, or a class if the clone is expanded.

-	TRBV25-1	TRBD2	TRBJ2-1	CATRTSGVGYNEQFF	TGTGCCACCCGGACTAGCGGGGTAGGTTACAATGAGCAGTTCTTC
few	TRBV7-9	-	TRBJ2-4	CASSEGLLAKNIQYF	TGTGCCAGCAGTGAAGGACTATTGGCCAAAAACATTCAGTACTTC
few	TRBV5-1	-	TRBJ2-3	CASYRDSADTQYF	TGCGCCAGCTACAGGGATTCTGCAGATACGCAGTATTTT
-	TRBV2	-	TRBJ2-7	CASSEGRGMGSYEQYF	TGTGCCAGCAGTGAAGGGAGGGGTATGGGGTCCTACGAGCAGTACTTC
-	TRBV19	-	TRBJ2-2	CASTGAGELFF	TGTGCCAGTACGGGAGCCGGGGAGCTGTTTTTT
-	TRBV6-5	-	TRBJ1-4	CASSYSMRATNEKLFF	TGTGCCAGCAGTTACTCGATGAGGGCTACTAATGAAAAACTGTTTTTT
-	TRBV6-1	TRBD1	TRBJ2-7	CASSVGTVSYEQYF	TGTGCCAGCAGTGTCGGGACAGTTTCCTACGAGCAGTACTTC
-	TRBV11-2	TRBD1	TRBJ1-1	CASSLGSGGHTEAFF	TGTGCCAGCAGCTTGGGTTCAGGGGGCCACACTGAAGCTTTCTTT
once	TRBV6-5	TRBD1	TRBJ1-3	CASSQQGSSGNTIYF	TGTGCCAGCAGTCAACAGGGGAGTTCAGGAAACACCATATATTTT
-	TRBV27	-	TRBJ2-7	CASSLGRDKDEQYF	TGTGCCAGCAGTTTAGGGCGGGATAAAGACGAGCAGTACTTC
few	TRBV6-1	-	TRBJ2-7	CASSEQVRGEQYF	TGTGCCAGCAGTGAACAAGTCAGGGGCGAGCAGTACTTC
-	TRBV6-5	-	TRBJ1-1	CASRAGETEAFF	TGTGCCAGCAGGGCAGGGGAAACTGAAGCTTTCTTT
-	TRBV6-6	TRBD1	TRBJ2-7	CASSGRQGTYEQYF	TGTGCCAGCAGTGGGAGACAGGGAACCTACGAGCAGTACTTC
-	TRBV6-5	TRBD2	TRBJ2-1	CASTNSGGLRNEQFF	TGTGCCAGCACCAACTCCGGGGGACTACGTAATGAGCAGTTCTTC
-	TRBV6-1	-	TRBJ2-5	CASSEAGGQETQYF	TGTGCCAGCAGTGAAGCCGGTGGCCAAGAGACCCAGTACTTC
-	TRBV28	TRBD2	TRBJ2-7	CASRMTSATYEQYF	TGTGCCAGCAGGATGACTAGCGCGACCTACGAGCAGTACTTC
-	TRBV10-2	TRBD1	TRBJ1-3	CASSEGDSYSGNTIYF	TGCGCCAGCAGTGAGGGGGACAGCTACTCTGGAAACACCATATATTTT
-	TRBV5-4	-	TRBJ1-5	CASSGGIGNQPRHF	TGTGCCAGCAGCGGCGGGATTGGCAATCAGCCCCGGCATTTT
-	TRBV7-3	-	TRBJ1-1	CASSPTGGNTEAFF	TGTGCCAGCAGCCCGACGGGGGGGAACACTGAAGCTTTCTTT
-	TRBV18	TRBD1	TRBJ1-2	CASSPRQGSYGYTF	TGTGCCAGCTCACCTCGACAGGGGTCCTATGGCTACACCTTC
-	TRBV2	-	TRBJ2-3	CASSSRYTDTQYF	TGTGCCAGCAGTTCTAGATACACAGATACGCAGTATTTT
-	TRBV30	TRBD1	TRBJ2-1	CAWWDRKSSYNEQFF	TGTGCCTGGTGGGACAGAAAGAGCTCCTACAATGAGCAGTTCTTC
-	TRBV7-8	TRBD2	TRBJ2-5	CASSGTSGAGGTQYF	TGTGCCAGCAGCGGGACTAGCGGGGCGGGGGGGACCCAGTACTTC
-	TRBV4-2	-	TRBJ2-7	CASSPAQGSYEQYF	TGTGCCAGCAGCCCTGCGCAGGGGTCCTACGAGCAGTACTTC
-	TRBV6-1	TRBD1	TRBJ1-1	CASRNRDSSFTEAFF	TGTGCCAGCAGGAACCGGGACAGCTCTTTCACTGAAGCTTTCTTT
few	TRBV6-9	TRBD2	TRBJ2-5	CASSCYICGSLEETQYF	TGTGCCAGCAGTTGCTATATTTGCGGGAGCCTGGAAGAGACCCAGTACTTC
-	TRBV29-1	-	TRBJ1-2	CSVVTGAYGYTF	TGCAGCGTCGTAACAGGAGCTTATGGCTACACCTTC
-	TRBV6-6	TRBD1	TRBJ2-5	CASSYGTGVGEETQYF	TGTGCCAGCAGTTACGGGACAGGGGTTGGGGAGGAGACCCAGTACTTC
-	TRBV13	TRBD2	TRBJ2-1	CASSSYRRTSGKGTYNEQFF	TGTGCCAGCAGCTCTTACCGGCGGACTAGCGGGAAAGGGACCTACAATGAGCAGTTCTTC
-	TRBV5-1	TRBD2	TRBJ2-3	CASSFNDGGGTDTQYF	TGCGCCAGCAGCTTCAATGACGGGGGGGGGACAGATACGCAGTATTTT
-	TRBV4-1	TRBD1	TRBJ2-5	CASSQIRQGSETQYF	TGCGCCAGCAGCCAGATACGACAGGGGTCAGAGACCCAGTACTTC
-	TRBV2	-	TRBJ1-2	CASSDQGNYGYTF	TGTGCCAGCAGTGACCAGGGTAACTATGGCTACACCTTC